What follows describes a single TCR beta chain. This clonotype occurred many times. This receptor's antigen is unknown. No qualities accompany the bases; no much larger clone lies one base away. These data belong to a study of human T cells and chemical hapten exposure listed by TCRdb under 2021. In terms of the full investigation: For sensitization, 2% DPC in acetone was applied to a 2 cm by 2 cm area of upper inner arm skin. Throughout the study period of around 24 weeks, patients also received therapeutic DPC doses to the scalp every week. Patch testing was performed on the upper back with Finn chambers containing 0.01% DPC, and the patch tests were scored after 6 days according to International Contact Dermatitis Research Group standards. Alopecia areata with under or over 50% scalp involvement, alopecia totalis and alopecia universalis were represented in the patient cohort, which was mostly female. Libraries were pooled for sequencing, and variation in per-sample TCR yields was attributed mainly to small differences in library volumes within the pool. The study tracked peripheral blood TCR repertoire changes in vivo during primary and secondary sensitization to the hapten diphenylcyclopropenone (DPC) in alopecia patients. Blood was sampled from patients pre-sensitization (week 0) and at 2, 6 and about 24 weeks after DPC sensitization. For TCR sequencing, blood came from 25 to 35 alopecia patients at anywhere from one to four time points (pre-sensitization, 2, 6 and 24 weeks). Points the paper makes about the study in general: Patch test score correlated positively with the number of PT1 expanded TCRs, reaching significance at thresholds 8, 16 and 32 but not at 4. Compared with pre-sensitization or healthy control sets, expanded TCRs formed significantly more large CDR3 similarity clusters, which is consistent with antigen-driven responses. The number of TCRs above 1 in 1000 frequency did not change with DPC sensitization; there was no evidence of global repertoire structure alterations. Repeated subsampling changed both the strength of the expansion versus patch-test correlation and the threshold at which the correlation became significant. All patients had alopecia, a presumed autoimmune disease, so their immune response might differ from that of healthy individuals.

The time point label here, explained by the study, means: patch test 1, 2 weeks after DPC sensitization. Interpreted using the paper, the treatment or condition label stands for: therapeutic diphenylcyclopropenone sensitization with weekly scalp DPC. At each patch-test visit, blood was drawn before the patch test was applied. Eligible patients were aged 18 to 70, diagnosed with alopecia, deemed suitable for DPC therapy, and excluded if pregnant. Unfractionated whole blood was collected in Tempus Blood RNA tubes, and total RNA was extracted from that blood. The library relied on RACE. Data came from a NextSeq 500. During library preparation, unique molecular identifiers were attached to individual cDNA molecules so that TCRs could be counted in a quantitative, reproducible way. Both TCR alpha and TCR beta chains were sequenced from each blood RNA sample. Per the authors' processing: A median of about 87,000 TCRs per sample was observed, with a range of roughly 23,224 to 750,000. V, J and CDR3 annotation of the TCR reads was carried out using the Decombinator software suite. For PS versus PT1 abundance plots, all samples were subsampled to the same number of TCRs (28,000). Expanded TCRs were defined as absent before sensitization and observed at least eight times at the 2-week time point. TCRdb reprocessing: public reads trimmed at Q25 with fastp, clones called with MiXCR, in-frame beta chains kept. Each entry merges the rows of one CDR3 protein and shows their most common DNA and genes. The authors' filters were not applied to this entry. This sample lists 90,000 to 120,000 distinct CDR3 sequences; 8% to 13% were detected once. The ten largest account for roughly 3.3% of the sample.

V loses 4 bases of germline sequence and J loses 0 bases, and the interval between the two ends is 18 bases. For CDR1 and CDR2, the germline V gene lists LGHNT and FRNRAP. The CDR3 measures 18 amino acids from cysteine to phenylalanine. Only the CDR3 region is kept as DNA, spanning 54 bases read in frame from base 1. The sequence joins TRBV12-5 to TRBJ1-4, with the D gene not confidently named. The receptor was derived from a woman aged 35 to 49 with alopecia areata. Some clones in this sample may be carry-over from other donors' samples. Sequenced material: whole blood, taken in connection with sensitization to the hapten diphenylcyclopropenone (DPC). CDR3 protein: CASGSGVRLIATNEKLFF. The DNA sequence follows: TGTGCTAGTGGTTCTGGAGTAAGGCTCATTGCAACTAATGAAAAACTGTTTTTT. Full variable domain (CDR3 extended with the reference TRBV12-5 and TRBJ1-4 proteins): DARVTQTPRHKVTEMGQEVTMRCQPILGHNTVFWYRQTMMQGLELLAYFRNRAPLDDSGMPKDRFSAEMPDATLATLKIQPSEPRDSAVYFCASGSGVRLIATNEKLFFGSGTQLSVL.